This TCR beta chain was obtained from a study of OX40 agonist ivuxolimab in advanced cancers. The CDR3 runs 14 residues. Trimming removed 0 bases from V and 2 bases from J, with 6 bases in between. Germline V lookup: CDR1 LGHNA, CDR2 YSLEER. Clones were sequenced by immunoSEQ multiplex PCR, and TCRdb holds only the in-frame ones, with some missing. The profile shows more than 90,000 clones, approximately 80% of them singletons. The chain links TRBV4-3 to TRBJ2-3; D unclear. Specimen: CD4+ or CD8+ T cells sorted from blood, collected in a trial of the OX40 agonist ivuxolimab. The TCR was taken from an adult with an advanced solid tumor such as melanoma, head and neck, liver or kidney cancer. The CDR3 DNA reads TGCGCCAGCAGCCAAGAATACTTCACAGATACGCAGTATTTT. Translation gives CASSQEYFTDTQYF.